Sequencing of this T cell receptor (beta chain) was carried out in a study of cytomegalovirus exposure and HLA in healthy donors. The CDR3 length is 11 residues. CDR1 is MDHEN and CDR2 is SYDVKM in the germline V gene. The V end lost 6 bases, the J end lost 7 bases, and 7 bases lay between the germline ends. Study observations and caveats: One variant, a missense change in DCLRE1C, was linked in a later analysis to TCR beta V- and J-gene trimming.

A remark on this clone: What it binds is not known.

This PCR relied on a set of 60 Vbeta primers and 13 Jbeta primers. Profiled with immunoSEQ multiplex PCR; TCRdb holds only in-frame clones, not every one. Of 100,000 to 150,000 clones listed, roughly 74% are singletons. This chain joins TRBV28 and TRBJ2-1; D is uncertain. Sequencing was performed on PBMCs. The TCR was taken from a middle-aged man in good health and CMV-seronegative. The CDR3 spells CASSPYNEQFF. In DNA, the CDR3 is TGTGCCAGCAGCCCTTATAATGAGCAGTTCTTC.